This T cell receptor beta chain originates from a study of shared T cell receptors in the human thymus. Data came from immunoSEQ multiplex PCR; TCRdb stores just in-frame clones and leaves some out. The profile covers approximately 490,000 clones, with approximately 80% appearing a single time and roughly 0.013% taken by the ten largest. This clone was detected once. These same data were also listed under a study on human thymus T cells. That work states: Donors were healthy Finnish infants having corrective surgery for congenital heart defects. It looked as if thymic and blood repertoires used V and J genes in a biased way.

The source material was thymocytes. This clonotype was obtained from a boy less than two years old with a congenital heart defect.

The CDR3 loop reads CASKSMQRQPQHF. The CDR3 nucleotides read TGTGCCAGCAAAAGTATGCAGCGGCAGCCCCAGCATTTT. This rearrangement joins TRBV2 to TRBJ1-5; D uncertain. With 7 bases removed from V and 7 bases from J, the gap between germline ends came to 14 bases. The CDR3 spans 13 residues. Germline CDR1 SNHLY, CDR2 FYNNEI.